This TCR beta chain was retrieved from a study of shared clonotypes between healthy human individuals. Study context: The cohort had a couple of women and a few men, ages 18 to 49. Study-level points and caveats: Naive CD4 clonotypes were shared across several donors at roughly 4.6%.

This clone appeared once. Its antigen is not known. Germline lookup yields CDR1 MDHEN and CDR2 SYDVKM. Trimming left V 6 bases short and J 2 bases short, with 9 bases between. The length of the CDR3 is 13 residues. The study separated CD4+ cells into CD45RA+ naive and CD45RA-negative memory subsets. For each subset, genomic DNA was distributed in equal portions over several immunoSEQ plates. Repertoires were generated with immunoSEQ multiplex PCR, while TCRdb's copy carries only in-frame clones and drops some. The repertoire has hundreds of thousands of clones, around four fifths of them found once; the top ten carry under 2%.

The material sequenced was memory CD4+ T cells sorted from blood. Subset defined: CD45RA-negative fraction. The TCR sequence derives from a woman aged 25 to 45 in good health. V usage is TRBV28 and J usage is TRBJ2-3; the D gene is possibly TRBD1 (6 bases). The CDR3 region is CASRQGPTDTQYF. In DNA form, the CDR3 reads TGTGCCAGCAGACAGGGACCCACAGATACGCAGTATTTT.